This TCR beta chain was captured in a study of CD8 T cells in Susac syndrome. About 0.45 to 1 ug RNA was reverse transcribed with random hexamers. TCR beta CDR3 was amplified by immunoSEQ covering 54 Vbeta and 13 Jbeta. TCRdb re-derived calls from the immunoSEQ multiplex PCR reads in MiXCR, one entry per CDR3 protein. The sample contains under 200,000 distinct CDR3 sequences, approximately 96% of which appear only once. The CDR3 contains 11 residues. From germline, CDR1 is SNHLY and CDR2 FYNNEI. V lost 3 bases and J lost 13, with 12 bases in between. The authors carried out high-throughput sequencing of TCR beta. They applied it to CD8+ and CD4+ T cells obtained from blood. Bulk CD8+ and CD4+ cells came from magnetic negative isolation; CD8+ TEMRA by FACS.

The TCR was taken from a human donor with Susac syndrome. The source material was CD4+ T cells from PBMCs. J is TRBJ1-2 and V is TRBV2; weak D call: TRBD1 (6 bases). CDR3 nucleotide sequence: TGTGCCAGCAGTGAGCCCGGGACATTCACCTTC. Residues: CASSEPGTFTF.